This T cell receptor beta chain came from a study of cytomegalovirus exposure and HLA in healthy donors. The study's findings and limits: Later, an analysis showed that TCR beta chains associated with HLA were more clonally expanded than others that were equally common. Using a false discovery rate of 0.05, a later analysis showed that 16,951 TCR beta sequences were associated with HLA alleles.

V dropped 7 bases and J dropped 8 bases, with 18 bases sitting between them. Germline loops: CDR1 MNHEY, CDR2 SVGAGI. This CDR3 comprises 15 residues. This clone has just a few counts. Its specificity is unknown. The donors gave bone marrow, and they were healthy. Primers: 60 Vbeta forward and 13 Jbeta reverse. Only in-frame clones appear in the TCRdb table, and some are missing; sequencing was by immunoSEQ multiplex PCR. The sample lists some 110,000 clones, around 64% occurring once. The source material was PBMCs. The rearrangement uses TRBV6-5 and TRBJ1-6; no definite D call. This clonotype originated in a woman in her 30s in good health and CMV-seronegative. The CDR3 loop reads CASTPLGTGDSPLHF. CDR3 sequence (DNA): TGTGCCAGCACTCCTCTGGGCACCGGGGATTCACCCCTCCACTTT.